Described below is a single TCR beta chain sequence and its context. Its specificity is not known. The sample belongs to a study of shared clonotypes between healthy human individuals. Regarding the study as a whole: Incomplete sequencing of sorted subsets was indicated by rarefaction despite large depth.

The CDR3 has 14 residues. Germline-derived CDR1 and CDR2 are KGHSH and LQKENI. The germline V and J ends were trimmed by 3 bases and 6 bases, with 14 bases remaining between them. Assay used: immunoSEQ multiplex PCR; TCRdb lists only in-frame clones, some missing. This sample has 2.5 million or so clones, with around 94% found just once. Sequenced sample: naive CD4+ T cells sorted from blood. Subset indicated: CD45RA+ positively selected. The receptor's source is a young man in good health. The rearrangement joins TRBV18 to TRBJ1-2; tentatively, D is TRBD1 (6 bases). The CDR3 bases are TGTGCCAGCTCACCTTCGACAGGATCGGATGGCTACACCTTC. This sequence encodes CASSPSTGSDGYTF.